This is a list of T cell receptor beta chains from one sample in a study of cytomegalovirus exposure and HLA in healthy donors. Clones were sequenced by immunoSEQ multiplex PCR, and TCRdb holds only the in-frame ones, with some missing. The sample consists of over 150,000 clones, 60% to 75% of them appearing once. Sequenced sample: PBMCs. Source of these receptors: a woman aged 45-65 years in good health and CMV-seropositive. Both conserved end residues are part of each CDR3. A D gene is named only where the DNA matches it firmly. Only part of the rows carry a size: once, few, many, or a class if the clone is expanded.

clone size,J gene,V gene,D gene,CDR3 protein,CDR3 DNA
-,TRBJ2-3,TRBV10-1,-,CASSESGGRAQYF,TGCGCCAGCAGTGAGTCGGGGGGACGGGCGCAGTATTTT
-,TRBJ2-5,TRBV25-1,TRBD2,CASSGGQETQYF,TGTGCCAGCAGCGGGGGGCAAGAGACCCAGTACTTC
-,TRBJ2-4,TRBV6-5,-,CASSYTISGGDIQYF,TGTGCCAGCAGTTACACCATATCTGGAGGAGACATTCAGTACTTC
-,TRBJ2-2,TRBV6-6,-,CASSYWRGNTGELFF,TGTGCCAGCAGTTACTGGCGGGGCAACACCGGGGAGCTGTTTTTT
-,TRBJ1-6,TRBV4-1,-,CASSQEMAGFNSPLHF,TGCGCCAGCAGCCAAGAGATGGCAGGATTTAATTCACCCCTCCACTTT
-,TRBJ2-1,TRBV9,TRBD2,CASSVSGSKAWGSYNEQFF,TGTGCCAGCTCAGTTAGCGGGAGTAAGGCGTGGGGCTCCTACAATGAGCAGTTCTTC
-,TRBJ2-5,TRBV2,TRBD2,CASSESLAGGGETQYF,TGTGCCAGCAGTGAAAGCTTAGCGGGGGGAGGTGAGACCCAGTACTTC
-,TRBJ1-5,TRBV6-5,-,CASSSFGDQPQHF,TGTGCCAGCAGTTCATTCGGGGATCAGCCCCAGCATTTT
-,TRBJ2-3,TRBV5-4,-,CASSLDSDTQYF,TGTGCCAGCAGCTTGGACTCAGATACGCAGTATTTT
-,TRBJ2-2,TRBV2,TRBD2,CASSGTSGNTGELFF,TGTGCCAGCAGTGGAACTAGCGGGAACACCGGGGAGCTGTTTTTT
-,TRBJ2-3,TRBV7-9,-,CASRASTDTQYF,TGTGCCAGCAGAGCGAGCACAGATACGCAGTATTTT
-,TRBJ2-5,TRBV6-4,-,CASRGLQGWSGETQYF,TGTGCCAGCAGGGGGCTACAGGGATGGTCCGGAGAGACCCAGTACTTC
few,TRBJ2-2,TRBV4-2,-,CASSQDWAAGELFF,TGTGCCAGCAGCCAAGATTGGGCAGCCGGGGAGCTGTTTTTT
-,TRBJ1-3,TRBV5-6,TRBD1,CASSYPGQGTGNTIYF,TGTGCCAGCAGTTATCCGGGACAGGGGACTGGAAACACCATATATTTT
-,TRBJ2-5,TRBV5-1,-,CASSLPSMETQYF,TGCGCCAGCAGCTTGCCTAGCATGGAGACCCAGTACTTC
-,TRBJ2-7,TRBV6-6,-,CASSYPPDYLPYEQYF,TGTGCCAGCAGTTACCCCCCCGACTACCTACCCTACGAGCAGTACTTC
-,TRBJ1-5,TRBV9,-,CASSVGGNIGQPQHF,TGTGCCAGCAGCGTAGGGGGCAACATCGGTCAGCCCCAGCATTTT
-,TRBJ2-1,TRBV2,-,CASSDRRGSNEQFF,TGTGCCAGCAGTGACAGACGAGGCAGCAATGAGCAGTTCTTC
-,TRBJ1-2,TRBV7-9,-,CASSLSDMSYTF,TGTGCCAGCAGCTTATCGGACATGAGCTACACCTTC
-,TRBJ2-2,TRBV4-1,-,CASSRSRGTGELFF,TGCGCCAGCAGCCGATCGAGGGGGACCGGGGAGCTGTTTTTT
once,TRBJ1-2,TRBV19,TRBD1,CASSPRGPGGYGYTF,TGTGCCAGTAGTCCCCGAGGGCCAGGGGGCTATGGCTACACCTTC
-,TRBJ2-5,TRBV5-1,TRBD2,CASSLTSGGPGETQYF,TGCGCCAGCAGCTTGACTAGCGGGGGGCCCGGGGAGACCCAGTACTTC
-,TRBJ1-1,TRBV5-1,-,CASSLVGVNTEAFF,TGCGCCAGCAGCTTGGTAGGGGTTAACACTGAAGCTTTCTTT
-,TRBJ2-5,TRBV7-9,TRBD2,CACSDSGIQETQYF,TGTGCCTGCAGTGATAGCGGGATCCAAGAGACCCAGTACTTC
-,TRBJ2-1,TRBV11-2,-,CASSFDYSGEQFF,TGTGCCAGCAGCTTTGACTATTCGGGTGAGCAGTTCTTC
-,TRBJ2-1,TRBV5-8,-,CASRFGGAYNEQFF,TGTGCCAGCAGGTTTGGCGGGGCGTACAATGAGCAGTTCTTC
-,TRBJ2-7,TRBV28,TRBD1,CASRLQGAYEQYF,TGTGCCAGCAGATTACAGGGGGCTTACGAGCAGTACTTC
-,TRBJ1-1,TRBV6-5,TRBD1,CASSYSGDRRGEAFF,TGTGCCAGCAGTTACTCCGGGGACAGACGAGGGGAAGCTTTCTTT
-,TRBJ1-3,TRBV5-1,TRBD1,CASRAGTGSGNTIYF,TGCGCCAGCAGGGCCGGGACAGGCTCTGGAAACACCATATATTTT